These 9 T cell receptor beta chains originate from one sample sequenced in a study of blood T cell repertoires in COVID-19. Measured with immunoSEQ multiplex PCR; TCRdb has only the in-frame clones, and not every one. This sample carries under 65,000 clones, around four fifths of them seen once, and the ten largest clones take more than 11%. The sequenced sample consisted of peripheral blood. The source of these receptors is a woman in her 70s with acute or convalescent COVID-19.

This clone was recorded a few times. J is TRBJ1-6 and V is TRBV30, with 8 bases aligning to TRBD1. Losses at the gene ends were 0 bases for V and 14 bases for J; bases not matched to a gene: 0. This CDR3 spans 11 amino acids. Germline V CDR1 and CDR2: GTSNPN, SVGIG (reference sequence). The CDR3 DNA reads TGTGCCTGGAGTGTGACAGGGGCCCTCCACTTT. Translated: CAWSVTGALHF.

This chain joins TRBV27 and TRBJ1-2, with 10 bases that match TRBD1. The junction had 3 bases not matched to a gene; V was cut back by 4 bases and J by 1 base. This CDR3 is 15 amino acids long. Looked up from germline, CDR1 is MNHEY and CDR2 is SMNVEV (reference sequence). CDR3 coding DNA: TGTGCCAGCAGTTCCGGGACAGGGGTTAACTATGGCTACACCTTC. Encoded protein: CASSSGTGVNYGYTF.

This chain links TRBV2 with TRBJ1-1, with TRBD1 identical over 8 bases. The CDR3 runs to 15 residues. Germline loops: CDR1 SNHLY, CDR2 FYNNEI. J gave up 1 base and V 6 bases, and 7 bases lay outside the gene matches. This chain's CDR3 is CASSGDRGRNTEAFF. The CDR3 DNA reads TGTGCCAGCAGCGGTGACAGGGGCAGGAACACTGAAGCTTTCTTT.

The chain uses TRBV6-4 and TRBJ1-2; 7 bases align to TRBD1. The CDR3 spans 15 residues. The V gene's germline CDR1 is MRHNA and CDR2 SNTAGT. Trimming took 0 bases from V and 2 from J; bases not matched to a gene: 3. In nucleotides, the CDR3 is TGTGCCAGCAGTGACTCGGACAGGACCAACTATGGCTACACCTTC. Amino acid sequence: CASSDSDRTNYGYTF.

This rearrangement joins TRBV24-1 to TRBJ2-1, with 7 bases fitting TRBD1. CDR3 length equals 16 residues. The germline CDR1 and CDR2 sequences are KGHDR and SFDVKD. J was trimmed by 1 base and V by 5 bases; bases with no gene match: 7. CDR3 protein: CATSATGAGSYNEQFF. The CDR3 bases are TGTGCCACCAGTGCAACAGGGGCCGGATCCTACAATGAGCAGTTCTTC.

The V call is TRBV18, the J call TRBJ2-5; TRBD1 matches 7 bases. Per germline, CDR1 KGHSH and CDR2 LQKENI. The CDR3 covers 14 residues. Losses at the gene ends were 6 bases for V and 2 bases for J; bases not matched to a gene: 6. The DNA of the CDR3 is TGTGCCAGCTCGCCCCAGACAGGGCAAGAGACCCAGTACTTC. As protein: CASSPQTGQETQYF. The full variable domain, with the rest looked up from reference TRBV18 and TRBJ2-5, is NAGVMQNPRHLVRRRGQEARLRCSPMKGHSHVYWYRQLPEEGLKFMVYLQKENIIDESGMPKERFSAEFPKEGPSILRIQQVVRGDSAAYFCASSPQTGQETQYFGPGTRLLVL.

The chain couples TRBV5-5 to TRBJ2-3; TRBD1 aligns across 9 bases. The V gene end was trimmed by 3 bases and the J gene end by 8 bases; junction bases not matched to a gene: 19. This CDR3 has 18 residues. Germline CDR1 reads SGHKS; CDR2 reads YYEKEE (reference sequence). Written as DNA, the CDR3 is TGTGCCAGCAGCTCCGTTGCAGGACAGGGGTTCTTTCGGGGTACGCAGTATTTT. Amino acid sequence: CASSSVAGQGFFRGTQYF.

The CDR3 spells CASHAGQGVNSPLHF. CDR3 nucleotide sequence: TGTGCCAGCCACGCCGGGCAGGGGGTCAATTCACCCCTCCACTTT. The V gene is TRBV9, the J gene TRBJ1-6, with 7 bases lining up with TRBD1. Germline V gives CDR1 SGDLS, CDR2 YYNGEE. Trimming took 7 bases from V and 7 from J; bases not matched to a gene: 11. The CDR3 loop spans 15 amino acids.

CDR3 loop: CASSVGGLTGNNSPLHF. CDR3 DNA sequence: TGTGCCAGCAGCGTCGGGGGCTTGACAGGGAATAATTCACCCCTCCACTTT. This chain joins TRBV9 and TRBJ1-6; 7 positions match TRBD1. CDR3 length equals 17 residues. V trimming: 2 bases; J trimming: 5 bases; junction bases outside the gene matches: 10. The V gene's germline CDR1 is SGDLS and CDR2 YYNGEE.